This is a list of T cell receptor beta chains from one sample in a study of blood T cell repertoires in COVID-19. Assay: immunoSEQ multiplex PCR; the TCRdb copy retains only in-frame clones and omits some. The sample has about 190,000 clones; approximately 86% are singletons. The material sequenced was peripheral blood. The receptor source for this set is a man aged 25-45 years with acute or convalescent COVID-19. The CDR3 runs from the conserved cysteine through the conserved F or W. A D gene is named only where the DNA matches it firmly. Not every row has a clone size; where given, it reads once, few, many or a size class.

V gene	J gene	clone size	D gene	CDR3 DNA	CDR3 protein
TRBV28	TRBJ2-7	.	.	TGTGCCAGCAGTGCACCCAGGCCGCTCTCCTACGAGCAGTACTTC	CASSAPRPLSYEQYF
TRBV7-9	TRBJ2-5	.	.	TGTGCCAGCAGCTTAGCGCCCATCTTATTAGCCCAAGAGACCCAGTACTTC	CASSLAPILLAQETQYF
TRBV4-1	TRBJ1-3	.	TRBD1	TGCGCCAGCAGCACCCAGGGGGCATATGGAAACACCATATATTTT	CASSTQGAYGNTIYF
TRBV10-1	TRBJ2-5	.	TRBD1	TGCGCCAGCAGTGAGGGAGCCGGGACAGGTATTTACGAGACCCAGTACTTC	CASSEGAGTGIYETQYF
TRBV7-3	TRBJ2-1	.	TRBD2	TGTGCCAGCAGCTCCACACTAGCGGGCCTATTGTTCTTC	CASSSTLAGLLFF
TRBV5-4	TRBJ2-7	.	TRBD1	TGTGCCAGCAGCTTGGGTTTGGGGGACAGGGGTTTCGAGCAGTACTTC	CASSLGLGDRGFEQYF
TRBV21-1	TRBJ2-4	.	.	TGTGCCAGCAGCAAAAACAGGAACATTCAGTACTTC	CASSKNRNIQYF
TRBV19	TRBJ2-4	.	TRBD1	TGTGCCAGTAGACCTATCGACAGGGGAGGTTCCATAGCCAAAAACATTCAGTACTTC	CASRPIDRGGSIAKNIQYF
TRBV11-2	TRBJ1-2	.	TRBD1	TGTGCCAGCAGCTCCACAGGGGGCAACTATGGCTACACCTTC	CASSSTGGNYGYTF
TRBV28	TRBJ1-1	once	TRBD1	TGTGCCAGCAGCAGGGGACAGGGGGCGCCTATGAACACTGAAGCTTTCTTT	CASSRGQGAPMNTEAFF
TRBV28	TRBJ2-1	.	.	TGTGCCCATCGTCCCGCAGGGGTCTCAAATGAGCAGTTCTTC	CAHRPAGVSNEQFF
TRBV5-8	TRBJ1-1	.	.	TGTGCCAGCAGGGTTATCAGGATCCTCGAAGCTTTCTTT	CASRVIRILEAFF
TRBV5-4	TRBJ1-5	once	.	TGTGCCAGCAGCTCGGACTGGAATCAGCCCCAGCATTTT	CASSSDWNQPQHF
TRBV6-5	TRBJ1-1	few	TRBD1	TGTGCCAGCAGTTACAGGGCAGGGGGCCCTGAAGCTTTCTTT	CASSYRAGGPEAFF
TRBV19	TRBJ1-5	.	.	TGTGCCAGTAGTATAGGCCCGAGAGGCAATCAGCCCCAGCATTTT	CASSIGPRGNQPQHF
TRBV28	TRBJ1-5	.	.	TGTGCCAGCACCTTAGTAGGGAGGGGTGCTTGGAATCAGCCCCAGCATTTT	CASTLVGRGAWNQPQHF
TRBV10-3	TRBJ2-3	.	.	TGTGCCATCAGTGACCCGACAGGAAACAGGACAGATACGCAGTATTTT	CAISDPTGNRTDTQYF
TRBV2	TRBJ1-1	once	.	TGTGCCAGCAGTGAAGCACGACAGCGAACGAACACTGAAGCTTTCTTT	CASSEARQRTNTEAFF
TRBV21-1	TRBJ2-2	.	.	TGTGCCAGCAGCAAAGGGAGTTGTCGACAGACCCACACCGGGGAGCTGTTTTTT	CASSKGSCRQTHTGELFF
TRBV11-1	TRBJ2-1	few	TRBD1	TGTGCCAGCACCCAAGGGGACAGGGGAGTGATTGAGCAGTTCTTC	CASTQGDRGVIEQFF
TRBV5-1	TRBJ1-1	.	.	TGCGCCAGCAGCGCAACAGACCCCCGGGGCACTGAAGCTTTCTTT	CASSATDPRGTEAFF
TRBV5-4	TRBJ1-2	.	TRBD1	TGTGCCAGCAGCGAAAGGGACAGGGGGCTTGGCTACACCTTC	CASSERDRGLGYTF
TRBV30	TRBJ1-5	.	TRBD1	TGTGCCTGGAGTGTACAGGGGCATCAGCCCCAGCATTTT	CAWSVQGHQPQHF
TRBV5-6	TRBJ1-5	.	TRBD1	TGTGCCAGCAGCTTGGCCCAGGGGGATCAGCCCCAGCATTTT	CASSLAQGDQPQHF
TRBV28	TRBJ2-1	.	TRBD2	TGTGCCTCGGGGACTAGCGGTCTCCATGAGCAGTTCTTC	CASGTSGLHEQFF
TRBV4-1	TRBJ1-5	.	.	TGCGCCAGCAGCCCTACCCTTGCCGGCGGGGGCAATCAGCCCCAGCATTTT	CASSPTLAGGGNQPQHF
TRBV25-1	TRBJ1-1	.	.	TGTGCCAGCAGTCCAATCACTTCGAACACTGAAGCTTTCTTT	CASSPITSNTEAFF
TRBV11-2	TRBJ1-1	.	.	TGTGCCAGCAGCTTAGTACAGGGCCGGAAGAACACTGAAGCTTTCTTT	CASSLVQGRKNTEAFF
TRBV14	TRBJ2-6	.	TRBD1	TGTGCCAGCAGCCTCAGACCGGGACAGGGGATCTCTGGGGCCAACGTCCTGACTTTC	CASSLRPGQGISGANVLTF
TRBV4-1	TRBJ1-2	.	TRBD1	TGCGCCAGCAGCCAAGCCGCAACTTACAGGGGTGGCTACACCTTC	CASSQAATYRGGYTF
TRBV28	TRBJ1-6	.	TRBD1	TGTGCCAGCACCGTTGGAGGAACAGGGGGGGTCACTTCACCCCTCCACTTT	CASTVGGTGGVTSPLHF
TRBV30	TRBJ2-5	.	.	TGTGCCTGGAGAGGGGCAGTTCCAAGGGAGGCCCAGTACTTC	CAWRGAVPREAQYF
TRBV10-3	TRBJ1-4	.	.	TGTGCCATCAGGGGGGACTTTGGGGATAATGAAAAACTGTTTTTT	CAIRGDFGDNEKLFF
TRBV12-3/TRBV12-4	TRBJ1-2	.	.	TGTGCCAGCAGTCCCCGCGGTGGCTACACCTTC	CASSPRGGYTF
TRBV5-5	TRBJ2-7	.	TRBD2	TGTGCCAGCAGCTTCGGACTAGGGGACTACGAGCAGTACTTC	CASSFGLGDYEQYF
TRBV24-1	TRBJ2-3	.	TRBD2	TGTGCCACCAGTGATAGCGGGAGGGCCTCCCCAGATACGCAGTATTTT	CATSDSGRASPDTQYF
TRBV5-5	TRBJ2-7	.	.	TGTGCCAGCAGCTTGGGGAGGGGGCCTCTCTACGAGCAGTACTTC	CASSLGRGPLYEQYF
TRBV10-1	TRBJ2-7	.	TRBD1	TGCGCCAGCAGCAGGGGGCGATCCTACGAGCAGTACTTC	CASSRGRSYEQYF
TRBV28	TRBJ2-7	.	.	TGTGCCAGCAGGTTGATCCTCCAGGGTGCCGAGCAGTACTTC	CASRLILQGAEQYF
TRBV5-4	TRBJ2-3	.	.	TGTGCCAGCAGCTTAGAAAACAGGGCTCCGCAGTATTTT	CASSLENRAPQYF
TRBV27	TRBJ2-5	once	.	TGTGCCAGCAGTCGTGGGGCTTGGGAGACCCAGTACTTC	CASSRGAWETQYF
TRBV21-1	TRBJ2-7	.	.	TGTGCCAGCAGCGAAACTAGGCGGCTAGCGAGCTACGAGCAGTACTTC	CASSETRRLASYEQYF
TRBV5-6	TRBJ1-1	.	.	TGTGCCAGCAGCGTCCTAACCCGGGGGGGGGCTTTCTTT	CASSVLTRGGAFF
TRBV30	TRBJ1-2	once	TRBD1	TGTGCCTGGAGGGTAGCCAGGGACAGCTATGGCTACACCTTC	CAWRVARDSYGYTF
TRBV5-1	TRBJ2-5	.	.	TGCGCCAGCAGCTTTGGAGGGGCTGATGAGACCCAGTACTTC	CASSFGGADETQYF
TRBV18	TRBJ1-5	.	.	TGTGCCAGCTCACCGTCATACGGGAGCAATCAGCCCCAGCATTTT	CASSPSYGSNQPQHF
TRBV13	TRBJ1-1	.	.	TGTGCCAGCAGCTCGGTAAAAGGCGGTGAGGCTGAAGCTTTCTTT	CASSSVKGGEAEAFF
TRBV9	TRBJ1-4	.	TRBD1	TGTGCCAGCAGCGTGACAGGGGTCCTTAATGAAAAACTGTTTTTT	CASSVTGVLNEKLFF
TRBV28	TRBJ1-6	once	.	TGTGCCAGCAGTGAATATTGGGCAAATAACTCACCCCTCCACTTT	CASSEYWANNSPLHF
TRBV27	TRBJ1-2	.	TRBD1	TGTGCCAGCAAGCAGGGGGCATATGGCTACACCTTC	CASKQGAYGYTF
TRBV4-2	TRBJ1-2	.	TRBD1	TGTGCCAGCAGCCAGGAATACAGGGGGGCGAACTATGGCTACACCTTC	CASSQEYRGANYGYTF
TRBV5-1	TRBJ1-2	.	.	TGCGCCAGCAGCAACGAACAGGGAAATGGGCTATATGGCTACACCTTC	CASSNEQGNGLYGYTF
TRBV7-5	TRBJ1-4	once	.	TGTGCCAGAAGCTTAGGTGGCCGAGATAGGGGGAATGAAAAACTGTTTTTT	CARSLGGRDRGNEKLFF
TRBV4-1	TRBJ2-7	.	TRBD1	TGCGCCAGCAGCCGACCGACCCAGGGGGCGGTCGAGCAGTACTTC	CASSRPTQGAVEQYF